Sequencing of this TCR beta chain was carried out in a study of shared clonotypes between healthy human individuals. CDR3 size: 11 residues. Germline V gene sequence: CDR1 DFQATT, CDR2 SNEGSKA (reference sequence). V was cut by 0 bases and J by 5 bases, with 4 bases left in between. The method was immunoSEQ multiplex PCR; TCRdb's version includes in-frame clones alone and lacks a portion of them. The sample includes around 440,000 clones, 60% to 80% seen only once; the top ten take around 13%. The V gene is TRBV20-1, the J gene TRBJ1-2, with unresolved D. Source material: PBMCs. This sequence was found in a woman aged 40 to 49 in good health. Some clones in this sample may be carry-over from other donors' samples. The DNA for the CDR3 is TGCAGTGCTAGAGACGGGTATGGCTACACCTTC. Its protein is CSARDGYGYTF.